The 32 T cell receptor beta chains below all came from one sample that was sequenced in a study of graft-versus-host responses after intestinal transplantation. The repertoire was sequenced with immunoSEQ multiplex PCR; TCRdb's copy has only in-frame clones and lacks some. The sample consists of about 110,000 clones, about 87% of them appearing once. The antigens for these receptors are not known. The specimen was unstimulated CD4+ T cells sorted from spleen or lymph node cells, collected before transplant. These receptors originate from a human donor who was the organ donor for an intestinal transplant.

The V call is TRBV4-2, the J call TRBJ2-7; D possibly corresponds to TRBD2 (5 bases). The germline gives CDR1 LGHNA, CDR2 YNFKEQ. The ends were cut back, 0 bases at V and 8 bases at J, with 8 bases in the middle. The CDR3 totals 12 residues. The CDR3: CASSQDRDQQYF. Written as DNA, the CDR3 is TGTGCCAGCAGCCAAGATCGGGATCAGCAGTACTTC.

The rearrangement links TRBV6-5 to TRBJ1-5; maybe TRBD1 (5 bases). V lost 6 bases and J lost 9, with 18 bases in between. Germline V CDR1 and CDR2: MNHEY, SVGAGI. There are 14 residues in the CDR3. The CDR3 loop is CASRSDSASRPQHF. The CDR3 DNA reads TGTGCCAGCAGGTCAGACAGCGCCAGTCGGCCCCAGCATTTT.

This rearrangement joins TRBV10-2 to TRBJ2-2, with 10 bases that match TRBD2. This CDR3 is 13 amino acids long. V was pared by 6 bases and J by 6 bases, with 1 base of the junction left unmatched. Germline V gives CDR1 WSHSY, CDR2 SAAADI. This CDR3 is CASRAGGPGELFF. DNA for the CDR3: TGCGCCAGCAGAGCGGGGGGGCCCGGGGAGCTGTTTTTT.

The chain recombines TRBV2 with TRBJ2-3; maybe TRBD2 (5 bases). Germline-derived CDR1 and CDR2 are SNHLY and FYNNEI. The CDR3 runs 17 residues. V lost 6 bases and J lost 3, with 22 bases in between. CDR3 nucleotide sequence: TGTGCCAGCAGACGGGATAACAGCGAGGGTGGTACAGATACGCAGTATTTT. It codes for CASRRDNSEGGTDTQYF.

As DNA, the CDR3 is TGTGCCAGCAGCTTAAGAAGCGGTCCTAGCACAGATACGCAGTATTTT. Translating it yields CASSLRSGPSTDTQYF. The rearrangement uses TRBV7-2 and TRBJ2-3, with a possible D match to TRBD2 (5 bases). The CDR3 contains 16 residues. Trimming shortened V by 2 bases and J by 0 bases, and 12 bases separated the two germline ends. In germline, CDR1 is SGHTA, CDR2 FQGNSA.

The gene calls are TRBV25-1 and TRBJ1-1; 9 positions match TRBD1. Unmatched junction bases numbered 13, after V lost 3 bases and J lost 11 bases. CDR1 is MGHDK and CDR2 is SYGVNS in the germline V gene. CDR3 length: 15 residues. The CDR3, as DNA: TGTGCCAGCAGTGACCACCGGACAGGGGCCGGTCGGGCTTTCTTT. Protein sequence: CASSDHRTGAGRAFF.

V usage is TRBV4-2 and J usage is TRBJ2-7; tentative D call: TRBD2 (6 bases). Trimming cost V 1 base and J 4 bases, with 14 bases left between them. The CDR3 length is 15 residues. From germline, CDR1 is LGHNA and CDR2 YNFKEQ. CDR3 residues: CASSQALGTSYEQYF. CDR3 bases: TGTGCCAGCAGCCAAGCCCTAGGGACTTCTTACGAGCAGTACTTC.

The J gene is TRBJ2-1, the V gene TRBV2; 11 bases align to TRBD2. The germline V gene has CDR1 SNHLY and CDR2 FYNNEI. J gave up 5 bases and V 0 bases, and 6 bases lay outside the gene matches. This CDR3 has 17 amino acids. The CDR3 DNA reads as TGTGCCAGCAGTGAAGCGGGTGGGACTAGCGGCGACAATGAGCAGTTCTTC. This translates into CASSEAGGTSGDNEQFF.

The chain is built from TRBV27 and TRBJ2-7; the match to TRBD1 covers 7 bases. Germline CDR1 MNHEY, CDR2 SMNVEV (reference sequence). V shed 6 bases, J shed 7 bases, and the junction held 12 bases outside the gene matches. CDR3 length: 14 amino acids. CDR3 nucleotide sequence: TGTGCCAGCAGCCCAGGGGGAAGGAGTGTAGAGCAGTACTTC. Translation: CASSPGGRSVEQYF.

The genes are TRBV19 and TRBJ1-2, with 7 bases identical to TRBD1. The CDR3 consists of 15 residues. With 5 bases clipped from V and 7 bases from J, the junction kept 13 bases outside the gene matches. Looked up from germline, CDR1 is LNHDA and CDR2 is SQIVND (reference sequence). The CDR3 nucleotides read TGTGCCAGTAGTGCGCCATCGACAGGGTTTGGTGGCTACACCTTC. As protein: CASSAPSTGFGGYTF.

The chain has TRBV6-1 and TRBJ1-2, with D maybe TRBD1 (6 bases). There are 12 residues in the CDR3. The germline V gene encodes CDR1 MNHNS and CDR2 SASEGT. With 4 bases removed from V and 6 bases from J, the gap between germline ends came to 9 bases. CDR3 in DNA: TGTGCCAGCAGTGGCTACAGGGATGGCTACACCTTC. This sequence encodes CASSGYRDGYTF.

This clone was detected only once. V and J are TRBV5-1 and TRBJ1-1, with TRBD1 matching over 7 bases. The CDR3 sequence is 16 residues long. Per the germline V gene, CDR1 is SGHRS and CDR2 is YFSETQ. V lost 4 bases, J lost 8 bases, and 17 bases stayed unmatched. The CDR3 loop is CASSLGTDGSWEEAFF. The CDR3, as DNA: TGCGCCAGCAGCCTAGGGACAGACGGGTCTTGGGAGGAAGCTTTCTTT.

The gene calls are TRBV6-5 and TRBJ1-5; D is unresolved. With 3 bases removed from V and 4 bases from J, the gap between germline ends came to 10 bases. The germline V gene has CDR1 MNHEY and CDR2 SVGAGI. CDR3 length: 14 residues. As DNA, the CDR3 is TGTGCCAGCAGTTATTCGGTAGCTAATCAGCCCCAGCATTTT. Translated, it gives CASSYSVANQPQHF.

The chain couples TRBV5-1 to TRBJ1-5, with D unresolved. Trimming took off 3 bases at V and 2 bases at J, with 9 bases between the two ends. The CDR3 contains 14 residues. Germline CDR1 SGHRS, CDR2 YFSETQ. The CDR3 DNA follows: TGCGCCAGCAGCTCCGGACCAGGCAATCAGCCCCAGCATTTT. Translation gives CASSSGPGNQPQHF.

V usage is TRBV9 and J usage is TRBJ1-3; D uncertain. This CDR3 contains 14 residues. Germline loops: CDR1 SGDLS, CDR2 YYNGEE. The V and J ends lost 3 bases and 0 bases respectively, with 7 bases between them. This CDR3 is CASSALISGNTIYF. In nucleotides, the CDR3 is TGTGCCAGCAGCGCTCTCATCTCTGGAAACACCATATATTTT.

The chain links TRBV10-1 to TRBJ2-3; TRBD2 aligns across 11 bases. The germline V gene encodes CDR1 WNHNN and CDR2 SYGVQD (reference sequence). The junction had 3 bases not matched to a gene; V was cut back by 1 base and J by 3 bases. This CDR3 is 16 amino acids long. The CDR3 loop reads CASSELTSGGTDTQYF. The CDR3, as DNA: TGCGCCAGCAGTGAGTTAACTAGCGGGGGAACAGATACGCAGTATTTT.

This clone was detected only once. The rearrangement joins TRBV10-1 to TRBJ2-1; 7 nucleotides agree with TRBD1. Per the germline V gene, CDR1 is WNHNN and CDR2 is SYGVQD (reference sequence). CDR3 length: 15 amino acids. V dropped 4 bases and J dropped 2; count of bases not matched to a gene: 5. The CDR3 region is CASSGARGTYNEQFF. In DNA form, the CDR3 reads TGCGCCAGCAGTGGGGCCAGGGGGACCTACAATGAGCAGTTCTTC.

The chain recombines TRBV6-4 with TRBJ1-5; no clear D gene. Germline V lookup: CDR1 MRHNA, CDR2 SNTAGT. CDR3 length: 13 residues. V was trimmed by 0 bases and J by 5 bases, leaving 5 bases between them. CDR3 in amino acids: CASSDSKYQPQHF. The CDR3 nucleotides are TGTGCCAGCAGTGACTCGAAGTATCAGCCCCAGCATTTT.

The chain employs TRBV5-5 and TRBJ1-2, with 9 bases identical to TRBD1. This CDR3 spans 14 amino acids. The J segment lost 3 bases and the V segment lost 2 bases, leaving 2 bases of the junction unmatched. Germline loops: CDR1 SGHKS, CDR2 YYEKEE (reference sequence). Written as DNA, the CDR3 is TGTGCCAGCAGCTTACAGGGGGCGGACTATGGCTACACCTTC. It codes for CASSLQGADYGYTF. Full variable domain (rest looked up from reference TRBV5-5 and TRBJ1-2): DAGVTQSPTHLIKTRGQQVTLRCSPISGHKSVSWYQQVLGQGPQFIFQYYEKEERGRGNFPDRFSARQFPNYSSELNVNALLLGDSALYLCASSLQGADYGYTFGSGTRLTVV.

The rearrangement joins TRBV30 to TRBJ2-2, with 7 bases matching TRBD1. There are 15 residues in the CDR3. Looked up from germline, CDR1 is GTSNPN and CDR2 is SVGIG (reference sequence). V was clipped by 1 base and J by 4 bases; unmatched bases: 6. CDR3 coding DNA: TGTGCCTGGAGTGCCGAGACAGGGAGCACCGGGGAGCTGTTTTTT. Encoded protein: CAWSAETGSTGELFF.

This chain uses TRBV9 with TRBJ2-5; D not resolved. The germline gives CDR1 SGDLS, CDR2 YYNGEE. The CDR3 sequence is 14 residues long. V was pared by 0 bases and J by 5 bases, with 11 bases between. The chain's CDR3 is CASSVGRARETQYF. Written as DNA, the CDR3 is TGTGCCAGCAGCGTAGGAAGGGCCAGGGAGACCCAGTACTTC.

The chain is built from TRBV6-1 and TRBJ2-2; 9 bases line up with TRBD2. Per germline, CDR1 MNHNS and CDR2 SASEGT. V gave up 7 bases and J gave up 4 bases; unmatched junction bases: 7. The CDR3 is 15 amino acids. The CDR3 DNA is TGTGCCAGCACCCAACTAGCGGGCGCCACCGGGGAGCTGTTTTTT. The encoded protein is CASTQLAGATGELFF.

The V call is TRBV5-1, the J call TRBJ2-2; 9 bases map to TRBD2. The CDR3 length is 15 residues. Germline V CDR1 and CDR2: SGHRS, YFSETQ. V trimming: 6 bases; J trimming: 0 bases; junction bases outside the gene matches: 3. DNA of the CDR3: TGCGCCAGCAAGTTAGCGGGAGCGAACACCGGGGAGCTGTTTTTT. This translates into CASKLAGANTGELFF.

The V gene is TRBV6-6, the J gene TRBJ1-1; TRBD1 is a possible D gene (6 bases). The CDR3 covers 15 residues. With 2 bases removed from V and 5 bases from J, the gap between germline ends came to 15 bases. Germline CDR1 MNHNY, CDR2 SVGAGI (reference sequence). DNA for the CDR3: TGTGCCAGCAGTTACCCCAACAGGGTTGGGACTGAAGCTTTCTTT. As protein: CASSYPNRVGTEAFF.

V gene TRBV7-2 combines with J gene TRBJ1-4, with a weak D call TRBD1 (6 bases). CDR1 SGHTA and CDR2 FQGNSA come from the germline V gene. The CDR3 covers 14 residues. With 4 bases removed from V and 8 bases from J, the gap between germline ends came to 14 bases. The CDR3 reads CASSSEGGREKLFF. CDR3 in DNA: TGTGCCAGCAGCTCGGAAGGGGGGCGGGAAAAACTGTTTTTT.

The gene calls are TRBV11-2 and TRBJ2-3; TRBD1 is a possible D gene (5 bases). V lost 5 bases, J lost 4 bases, and 22 bases lay in between. This CDR3 has 17 amino acids. Germline lookup yields CDR1 SGHAT and CDR2 FQNNGV. CDR3 loop: CASSPSWGEPPADTQYF. CDR3 DNA sequence: TGTGCCAGCAGCCCGTCCTGGGGCGAGCCCCCAGCAGATACGCAGTATTTT.

This CDR3 is CASSLKMTSGRILYEQYF. The CDR3 DNA sequence: TGTGCCAGCAGTCTAAAAATGACAAGCGGGAGAATCTTGTACGAGCAGTACTTC. The chain has TRBV28 and TRBJ2-7, with 8 nucleotides matching TRBD2. The J segment lost 4 bases and the V segment lost 5 bases, leaving 19 bases of the junction unmatched. This CDR3 contains 18 residues. Germline CDR1 MDHEN, CDR2 SYDVKM. Drawing the rest from reference TRBV28 and TRBJ2-7, the complete variable domain is DVKVTQSSRYLVKRTGEKVFLECVQDMDHENMFWYRQDPGLGLRLIYFSYDVKMKEKGDIPEGYSVSREKKERFSLILESASTNQTSMYLCASSLKMTSGRILYEQYFGPGTRLTVT.

This clone has just a few counts. The chain carries TRBV5-6 and TRBJ2-5; the D is unclear. Trimming cost V 1 base and J 4 bases, with 2 bases left between them. Germline lookup yields CDR1 SGHDT and CDR2 YYEEEE. CDR3 length equals 11 residues. In DNA, the CDR3 is TGTGCCAGCAGCTTGCTAGAGACCCAGTACTTC. Its protein is CASSLLETQYF. The variable domain in full, with the rest retrieved from reference TRBV5-6 and TRBJ2-5, is DAGVTQSPTHLIKTRGQQVTLRCSPKSGHDTVSWYQQALGQGPQFIFQYYEEEERQRGNFPDRFSGHQFPNYSSELNVNALLLGDSALYLCASSLLETQYFGPGTRLLVL.

CDR3 residues: CASGPGSSYNEQFF. DNA of the CDR3: TGTGCCAGTGGACCCGGCAGCTCCTACAATGAGCAGTTCTTC. This sequence joins TRBV2 and TRBJ2-1, with unresolved D. Germline-derived CDR1 and CDR2 are SNHLY and FYNNEI. The CDR3 length is 14 residues. The ends were cut back, 9 bases at V and 0 bases at J, with 12 bases in the middle.

J is TRBJ2-3 and V is TRBV7-2; 10 nucleotides agree with TRBD2. This CDR3 is 15 amino acids long. Germline CDR1 reads SGHTA; CDR2 reads FQGNSA. The V and J ends lost 8 bases and 3 bases, in that order; junction bases with no gene match: 8. CDR3 sequence reads: CASGVLAGLTDTQYF. CDR3 DNA: TGTGCCAGCGGGGTACTAGCGGGGTTAACAGATACGCAGTATTTT.

The chain has TRBV28 and TRBJ1-5; 7 positions match TRBD1. Germline-derived CDR1 and CDR2 are MDHEN and SYDVKM. After removal of 5 bases from V and 6 bases from J, the junction contained 10 bases not matched to a gene. CDR3 length: 15 amino acids. CDR3 in amino acids: CASSPITGVGQPQHF. CDR3 in DNA: TGTGCCAGCAGTCCGATAACAGGGGTTGGTCAGCCCCAGCATTTT.

This sequence joins TRBV6-4 and TRBJ2-4, with D maybe TRBD1 (7 bases). Trimming took off 7 bases at V and 2 bases at J, with 18 bases between the two ends. The CDR3 totals 16 residues. Germline values: CDR1 MRHNA, CDR2 SNTAGT. CDR3 sequence reads: CASILSTGRTKNIQYF. In DNA form, the CDR3 reads TGTGCCAGCATCTTATCGACAGGGAGGACCAAAAACATTCAGTACTTC.